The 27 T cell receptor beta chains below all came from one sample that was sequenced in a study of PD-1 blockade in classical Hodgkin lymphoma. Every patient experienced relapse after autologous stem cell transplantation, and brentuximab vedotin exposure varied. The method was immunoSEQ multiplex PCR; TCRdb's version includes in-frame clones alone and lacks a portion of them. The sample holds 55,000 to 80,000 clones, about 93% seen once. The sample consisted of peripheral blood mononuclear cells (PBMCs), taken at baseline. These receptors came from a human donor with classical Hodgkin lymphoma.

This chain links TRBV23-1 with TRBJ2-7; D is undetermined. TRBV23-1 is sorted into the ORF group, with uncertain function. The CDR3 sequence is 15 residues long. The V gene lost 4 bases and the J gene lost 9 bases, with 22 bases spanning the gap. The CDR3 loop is CASSRDPRVSTGQYF. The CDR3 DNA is TGCGCCAGCAGTCGAGACCCAAGAGTTTCAACGGGGCAGTACTTC.

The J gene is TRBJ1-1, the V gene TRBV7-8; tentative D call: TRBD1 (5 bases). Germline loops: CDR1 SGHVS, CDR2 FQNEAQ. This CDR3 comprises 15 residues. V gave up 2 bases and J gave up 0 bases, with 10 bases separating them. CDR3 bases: TGTGCCAGCAGCTTATCGGGGGATCTGAACACTGAAGCTTTCTTT. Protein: CASSLSGDLNTEAFF.

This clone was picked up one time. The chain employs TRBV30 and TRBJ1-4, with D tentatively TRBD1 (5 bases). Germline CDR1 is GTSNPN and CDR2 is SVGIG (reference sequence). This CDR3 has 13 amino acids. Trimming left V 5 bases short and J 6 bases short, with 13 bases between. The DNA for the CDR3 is TGTGCCTGGGGGAGGGGAGTTGATGAAAAACTGTTTTTT. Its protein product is CAWGRGVDEKLFF.

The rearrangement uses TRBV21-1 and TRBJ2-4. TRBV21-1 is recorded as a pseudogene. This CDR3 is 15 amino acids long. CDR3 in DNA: TGTGCCAGCGATTCTGGATCTAAAGCCAAAAACATTCAGTACTTC. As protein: CASDSGSKAKNIQYF.

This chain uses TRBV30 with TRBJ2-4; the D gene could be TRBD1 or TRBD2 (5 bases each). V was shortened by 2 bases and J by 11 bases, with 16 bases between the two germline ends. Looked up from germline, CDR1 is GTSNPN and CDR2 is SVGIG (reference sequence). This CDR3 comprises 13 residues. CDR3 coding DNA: TGTGCCTGGAGTTCAACGGGACCAGTCTTTCAGTACTTC. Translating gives CAWSSTGPVFQYF.

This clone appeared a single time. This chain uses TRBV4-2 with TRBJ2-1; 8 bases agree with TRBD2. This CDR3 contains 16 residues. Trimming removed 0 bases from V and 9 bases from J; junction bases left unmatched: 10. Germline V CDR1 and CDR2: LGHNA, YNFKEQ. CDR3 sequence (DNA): TGTGCCAGCAGCCAAGAAGACCGGGGGGGCCGAAGTGAGCAGTTCTTC. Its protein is CASSQEDRGGRSEQFF.

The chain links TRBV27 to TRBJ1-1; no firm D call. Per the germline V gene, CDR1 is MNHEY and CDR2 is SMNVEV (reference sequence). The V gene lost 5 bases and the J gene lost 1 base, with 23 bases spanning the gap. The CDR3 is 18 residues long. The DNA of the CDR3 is TGTGCCAGCAGTAACACCAAATCCGGGAGAGCCCCGAACACTGAAGCTTTCTTT. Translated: CASSNTKSGRAPNTEAFF.

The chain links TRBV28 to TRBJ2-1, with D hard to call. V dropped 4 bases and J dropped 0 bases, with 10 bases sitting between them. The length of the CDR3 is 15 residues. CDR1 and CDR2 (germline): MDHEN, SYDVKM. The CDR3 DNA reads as TGTGCCAGCAGTTGGACGTCCAGCTCCTACAATGAGCAGTTCTTC. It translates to CASSWTSSSYNEQFF.

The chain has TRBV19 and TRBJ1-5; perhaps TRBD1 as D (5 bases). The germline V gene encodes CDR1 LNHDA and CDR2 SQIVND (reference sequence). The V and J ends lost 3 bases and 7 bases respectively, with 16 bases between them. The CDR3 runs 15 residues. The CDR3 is CASSIPPDRGQPQHF. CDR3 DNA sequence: TGTGCCAGTAGTATTCCCCCGGACCGGGGGCAGCCCCAGCATTTT.

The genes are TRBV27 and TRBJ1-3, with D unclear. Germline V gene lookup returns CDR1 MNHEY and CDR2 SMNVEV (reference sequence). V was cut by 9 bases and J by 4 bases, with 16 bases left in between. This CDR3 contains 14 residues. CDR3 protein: CASAGLPQGNTIYF. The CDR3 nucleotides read TGTGCCAGTGCCGGGCTCCCCCAAGGAAACACCATATATTTT.

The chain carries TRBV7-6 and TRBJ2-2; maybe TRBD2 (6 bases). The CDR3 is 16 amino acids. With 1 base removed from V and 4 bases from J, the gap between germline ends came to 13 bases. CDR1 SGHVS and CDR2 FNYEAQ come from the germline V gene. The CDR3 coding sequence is TGTGCCAGCAGCTTAGTCGGCGGGGTTGCCACCGGGGAGCTGTTTTTT. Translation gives CASSLVGGVATGELFF.

The CDR3 coding sequence is TGTGCCAGCAGTTTACGGGCCCCGGACAGGGTAGATACGCAGTATTTT. It encodes CASSLRAPDRVDTQYF. This chain links TRBV27 with TRBJ2-3; 8 bases match TRBD1. Unmatched junction bases numbered 9, after V lost 2 bases and J lost 5 bases. CDR3 length: 16 amino acids. Per the germline V gene, CDR1 is MNHEY and CDR2 is SMNVEV (reference sequence).

The CDR3 bases are TGTGCCAGCAGTGAATTCGTGGCTGAGAATCAGCCCCAGCATTTT. It yields the protein CASSEFVAENQPQHF. V gene TRBV2 combines with J gene TRBJ1-5; no firm D call. Germline V lookup: CDR1 SNHLY, CDR2 FYNNEI. Trimming stripped 2 bases from V and 4 bases from J, with 12 bases between. The CDR3 extends over 15 amino acids.

Here the CDR3 reads CASSPGGGFETQYF. As DNA, the CDR3 is TGCGCCAGCTCCCCTGGAGGGGGGTTTGAGACCCAGTACTTC. The rearrangement links TRBV5-1 to TRBJ2-5; tentatively, D is TRBD1 or TRBD2 (6 bases each). This CDR3 has 14 residues. CDR1 is SGHRS and CDR2 is YFSETQ in the germline V gene. V lost 7 bases and J 5 bases, leaving 18 bases between the germline ends.

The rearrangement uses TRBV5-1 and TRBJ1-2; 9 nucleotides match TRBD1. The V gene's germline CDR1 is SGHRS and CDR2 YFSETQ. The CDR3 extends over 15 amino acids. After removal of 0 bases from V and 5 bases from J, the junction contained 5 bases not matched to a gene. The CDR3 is CASSLAGQGGYGYTF. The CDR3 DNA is TGCGCCAGCAGCTTGGCGGGACAGGGTGGATATGGCTACACCTTC.

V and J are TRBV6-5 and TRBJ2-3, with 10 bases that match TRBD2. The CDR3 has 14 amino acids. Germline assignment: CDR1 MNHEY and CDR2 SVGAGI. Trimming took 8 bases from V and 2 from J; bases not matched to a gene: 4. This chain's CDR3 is CASSGLANTDTQYF. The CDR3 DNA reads TGTGCCAGCTCGGGACTAGCGAACACAGATACGCAGTATTTT.

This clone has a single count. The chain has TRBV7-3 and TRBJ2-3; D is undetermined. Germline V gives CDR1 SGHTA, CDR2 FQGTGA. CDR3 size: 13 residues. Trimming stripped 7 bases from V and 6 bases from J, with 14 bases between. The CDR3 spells CASTPASGDTQYF. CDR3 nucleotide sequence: TGTGCCAGCACCCCCGCTAGTGGGGATACGCAGTATTTT.

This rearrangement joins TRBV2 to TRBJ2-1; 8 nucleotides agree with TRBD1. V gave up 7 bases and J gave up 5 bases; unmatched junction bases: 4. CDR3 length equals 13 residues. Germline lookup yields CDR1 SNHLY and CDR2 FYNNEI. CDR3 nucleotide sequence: TGTGCCAGCATACAGGGGGTCAACAATGAGCAGTTCTTC. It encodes CASIQGVNNEQFF.

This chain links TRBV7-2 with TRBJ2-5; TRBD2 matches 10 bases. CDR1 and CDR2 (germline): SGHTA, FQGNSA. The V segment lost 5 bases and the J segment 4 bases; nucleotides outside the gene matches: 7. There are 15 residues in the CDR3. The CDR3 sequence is CASSLSSGSPETQYF. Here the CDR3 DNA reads TGTGCCAGCAGCCTTTCTAGCGGGAGTCCAGAGACCCAGTACTTC.

The CDR3 sequence: CAWKGAEHYGYTF. The CDR3 DNA is TGTGCCTGGAAGGGGGCAGAACATTATGGCTACACCTTC. This rearrangement joins TRBV30 to TRBJ1-2, with TRBD1 identical over 7 bases. The trim removed 4 bases at V and 5 bases at J, leaving 7 bases unmatched. Looked up from germline, CDR1 is GTSNPN and CDR2 is SVGIG (reference sequence). The CDR3 runs 13 residues.

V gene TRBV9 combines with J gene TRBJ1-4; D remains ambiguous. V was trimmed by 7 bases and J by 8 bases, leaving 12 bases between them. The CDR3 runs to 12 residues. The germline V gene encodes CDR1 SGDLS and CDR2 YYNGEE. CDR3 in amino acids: CASSSSGEKLFF. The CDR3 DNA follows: TGTGCCAGCTCCTCGTCTGGGGAAAAACTGTTTTTT.

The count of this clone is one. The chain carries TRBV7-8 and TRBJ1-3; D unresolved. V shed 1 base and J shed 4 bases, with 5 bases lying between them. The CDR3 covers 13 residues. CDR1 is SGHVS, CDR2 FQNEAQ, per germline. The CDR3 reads CASSLDAGNTIYF. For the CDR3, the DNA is TGTGCCAGCAGCTTAGATGCGGGAAACACCATATATTTT.

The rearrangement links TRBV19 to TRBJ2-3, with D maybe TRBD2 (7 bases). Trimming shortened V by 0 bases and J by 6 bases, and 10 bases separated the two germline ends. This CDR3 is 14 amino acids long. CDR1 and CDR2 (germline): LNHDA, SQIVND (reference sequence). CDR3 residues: CASSIEGRGDTQYF. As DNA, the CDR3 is TGTGCCAGTAGTATAGAGGGGAGGGGGGATACGCAGTATTTT.

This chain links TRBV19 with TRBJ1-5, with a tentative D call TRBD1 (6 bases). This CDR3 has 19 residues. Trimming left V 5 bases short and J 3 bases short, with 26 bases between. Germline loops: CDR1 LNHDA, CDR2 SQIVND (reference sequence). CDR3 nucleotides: TGTGCCAGTAGTTTACAGGGAAGGGGAATCGGGCCCGCCAATCAGCCCCAGCATTTT. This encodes CASSLQGRGIGPANQPQHF.

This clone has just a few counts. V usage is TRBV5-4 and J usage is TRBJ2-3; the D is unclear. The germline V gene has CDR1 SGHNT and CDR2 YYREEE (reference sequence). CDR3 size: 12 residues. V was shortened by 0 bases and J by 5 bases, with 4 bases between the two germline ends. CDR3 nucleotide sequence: TGTGCCAGCAGCTTGGACAGAGATACGCAGTATTTT. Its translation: CASSLDRDTQYF.

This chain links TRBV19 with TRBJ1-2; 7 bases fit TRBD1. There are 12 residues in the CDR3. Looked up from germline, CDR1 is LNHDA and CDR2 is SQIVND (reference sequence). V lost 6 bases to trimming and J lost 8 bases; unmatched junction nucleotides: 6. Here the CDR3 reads CASRSTGDGYTF. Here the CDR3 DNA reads TGTGCCAGTAGATCTACAGGGGACGGCTACACCTTC.

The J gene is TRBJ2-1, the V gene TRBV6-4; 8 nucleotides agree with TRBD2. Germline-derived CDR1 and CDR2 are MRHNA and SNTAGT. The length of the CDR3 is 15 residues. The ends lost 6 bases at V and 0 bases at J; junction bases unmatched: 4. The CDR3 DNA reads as TGTGCCAGCAGCGTAGCGGGAAGCTCCTACAATGAGCAGTTCTTC. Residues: CASSVAGSSYNEQFF.